These 13 T cell receptor beta chains originate from one sample sequenced in a study of cytomegalovirus exposure and HLA in healthy donors. Amplification used 60 Vbeta primers and 13 Jbeta primers. This table comes from immunoSEQ multiplex PCR, and its TCRdb copy is limited to in-frame clones, with some not included. Of some 170,000 clones listed, roughly 79% are singletons. Sequenced sample: PBMCs. These receptors were collected from a man between 40 and 49 years old in good health and CMV-seropositive.

This chain uses TRBV25-1 with TRBJ2-7, with TRBD2 as a possible D gene (6 bases). V was shortened by 8 bases and J by 5 bases, with 13 bases between the two germline ends. The CDR3 loop spans 12 amino acids. Germline CDR1 MGHDK, CDR2 SYGVNS. The chain's CDR3 is CASQEGLHEQYF. The CDR3 DNA reads as TGTGCCAGCCAGGAGGGCCTCCACGAGCAGTACTTC.

CDR3 protein: CASSRTSGSTYEQYF. The DNA of the CDR3 is TGTGCCAGCAGCCGCACTAGCGGGAGCACCTACGAGCAGTACTTC. V gene TRBV7-2 combines with J gene TRBJ2-7, with 11 bases matching TRBD2. The CDR3 extends over 15 amino acids. J gave up 2 bases and V 5 bases, and 5 bases lay outside the gene matches. Germline-derived CDR1 and CDR2 are SGHTA and FQGNSA. The whole variable domain, remainder taken from reference TRBV7-2 and TRBJ2-7, is GAGVSQSPSNKVTEKGKDVELRCDPISGHTALYWYRQSLGQGLEFLIYFQGNSAPDKSGLPSDRFSAERTGGSVSTLTIQRTQQEDSAVYLCASSRTSGSTYEQYFGPGTRLTVT.

The rearrangement joins TRBV5-1 to TRBJ1-1; 7 nucleotides line up with TRBD1. The junction had 7 bases not matched to a gene; V was cut back by 4 bases and J by 4 bases. Germline V gene lookup returns CDR1 SGHRS and CDR2 YFSETQ. This CDR3 has 14 residues. This CDR3 is CASSRDRVTTEAFF. The CDR3 DNA follows: TGCGCCAGCAGCCGCGACAGGGTGACCACTGAAGCTTTCTTT. The variable domain in full, completed from reference TRBV5-1 and TRBJ1-1, reads KAGVTQTPRYLIKTRGQQVTLSCSPISGHRSVSWYQQTPGQGLQFLFEYFSETQRNKGNFPGRFSGRQFSNSRSEMNVSTLELGDSALYLCASSRDRVTTEAFFGQGTRLTVV.

V is TRBV7-9 and J is TRBJ2-5; 7 nucleotides agree with TRBD2. Germline V gene lookup returns CDR1 SEHNR and CDR2 FQNEAQ (reference sequence). V dropped 3 bases and J dropped 3; count of bases not matched to a gene: 1. This CDR3 contains 13 residues. CDR3 nucleotides: TGTGCCAGCAGCTTGACTAGCAAAGAGACCCAGTACTTC. Amino acids: CASSLTSKETQYF.

The chain is built from TRBV28 and TRBJ2-3; D not certain. This CDR3 is built from 13 residues. Trimming removed 7 bases from V and 1 base from J, with 9 bases in between. Germline CDR1 MDHEN, CDR2 SYDVKM. The CDR3 spells CASTPPGTDTQYF. CDR3 sequence (DNA): TGTGCCAGCACTCCCCCAGGCACAGATACGCAGTATTTT.

The chain couples TRBV5-1 to TRBJ1-1; unclear D gene. V lost 7 bases and J lost 1, with 17 bases in between. CDR1 is SGHRS and CDR2 is YFSETQ in the germline V gene. This CDR3 spans 15 amino acids. In nucleotides, the CDR3 is TGCGCCAGCGGGCCTTTGGATGGGAGGAACACTGAAGCTTTCTTT. Its translation: CASGPLDGRNTEAFF.

The chain has TRBV11-2 and TRBJ1-2, with no clear D. CDR1 and CDR2 (germline): SGHAT, FQNNGV. This CDR3 contains 14 residues. Trimming took off 0 bases at V and 8 bases at J, with 13 bases between the two ends. CDR3 protein: CASSLEGNTGGYTF. The CDR3 coding sequence is TGTGCCAGCAGCTTAGAGGGCAACACGGGAGGCTACACCTTC.

This chain connects TRBV25-1 to TRBJ2-5, with a weak D call TRBD1 (7 bases). The tail of the sequence fits TRBJ2-7 better, so the J call may be wrong. Germline lookup yields CDR1 MGHDK and CDR2 SYGVNS. This CDR3 comprises 15 residues. The CDR3 spells CASSESGGQTYEQYF. The CDR3 bases are TGTGCCAGCAGTGAATCCGGGGGACAGACCTACGAGCAGTACTTC.

The chain recombines TRBV19 with TRBJ1-4, with 8 bases that match TRBD1. Germline V gene lookup returns CDR1 LNHDA and CDR2 SQIVND (reference sequence). With V trimmed by 3 bases and J by 5 bases, 5 bases remained unmatched. The CDR3 contains 15 residues. CDR3 nucleotides: TGTGCCAGTAGTATCCAGAGACAGGGGAATGAAAAACTGTTTTTT. Translated, it gives CASSIQRQGNEKLFF.

The CDR3 nucleotides are TGTGCCAGCAATGGGGGGTATAATGAAAAACTGTTTTTT. It yields the protein CASNGGYNEKLFF. The V gene is TRBV6-1, the J gene TRBJ1-4; TRBD1 might be the D (5 bases). The CDR3 runs 13 residues. CDR1 MNHNS and CDR2 SASEGT come from the germline V gene. V shed 7 bases and J shed 4 bases, with 10 bases lying between them.

The V call is TRBV6-5, the J call TRBJ2-1; the D is unclear. V gave up 4 bases and J gave up 2 bases, with 9 bases separating them. The CDR3 runs 14 residues. Germline CDR1 MNHEY, CDR2 SVGAGI. The CDR3 loop reads CASSSQWPYNEQFF. As DNA, the CDR3 is TGTGCCAGCAGTTCACAGTGGCCCTACAATGAGCAGTTCTTC.

The chain combines TRBV7-8 with TRBJ2-1; the D gene is possibly TRBD2 (6 bases). V lost 2 bases and J 5 bases, leaving 16 bases between the germline ends. Germline assignment: CDR1 SGHVS and CDR2 FQNEAQ. The CDR3 has 16 residues. The CDR3 loop reads CASSLTLRGNDNEQFF. In DNA, the CDR3 is TGTGCCAGCAGCTTAACTCTCCGGGGGAACGACAATGAGCAGTTCTTC.

This clone was seen a handful of times. The CDR3 DNA follows: TGTGCCAGCAGACTACAGGGAGCTAGCACAGATACGCAGTATTTT. It is translated as CASRLQGASTDTQYF. V gene TRBV6-5 combines with J gene TRBJ2-3; TRBD1 might be the D (6 bases). CDR1 is MNHEY and CDR2 is SVGAGI in the germline V gene. The CDR3 is 15 amino acids. V lost 6 bases to trimming and J lost 0 bases, with 13 bases between them.